These T cell receptor beta chains were read from a single sample in a study of blood T cell repertoires in COVID-19. Measured with immunoSEQ multiplex PCR; TCRdb has only the in-frame clones, and not every one. Of 75,000 to 100,000 clones in the sample, under 85% are singletons; the top ten hold roughly 30%. The specimen sequenced was peripheral blood. All receptors come from an elderly woman with acute or convalescent COVID-19. Each CDR3 is given with its conserved first and last residue. The D gene is left open where the match is weak. Not every row has a clone size; where given, it reads once, few, many or a size class.

>TRBV6-1|once|NA|14|TRBJ2-5
TGTGCCAGCAGTGAGCGGGGCAGTCAAGAGACCCAGTACTTC
CASSERGSQETQYF
>TRBV5-4|NA|NA|14|TRBJ1-1
TGTGCCAGCAGCTTGGCCCAGACAGAAACTGAAGCTTTCTTT
CASSLAQTETEAFF
>TRBV4-1|once|TRBD1|17|TRBJ1-6
TGCGCCAGCAGCCAAGCGCCTGGGACAGACCCGCTGTCACCCCTCCACTTT
CASSQAPGTDPLSPLHF
>TRBV15|NA|TRBD2|17|TRBJ2-1
TGTGCCACCAGCAGAGCTATTGCGGGAGACCCCTACAATGAGCAGTTCTTC
CATSRAIAGDPYNEQFF
>TRBV7-2|NA|TRBD1|14|TRBJ2-7
TGTGCCAGCACCGCACACAGGGGTTACTACGAGCAGTACTTC
CASTAHRGYYEQYF
>TRBV29-1|NA|NA|13|TRBJ1-5
TGCAGCGTTCGGTTAGGGGGGGATCAGCCCCAGCATTTT
CSVRLGGDQPQHF
>TRBV7-9|NA|NA|16|TRBJ1-3
TGTGCCAGCAGCCCGGGGGGCGCAAGCTCTGGAAACACCATATATTTT
CASSPGGASSGNTIYF
>TRBV28|many|TRBD1|13|TRBJ1-2
TGTGCCAGCAGTTTTAGACAGGGGCTTGGCTACACCTTC
CASSFRQGLGYTF
>TRBV7-9|NA|TRBD1|14|TRBJ1-4
TGTGCCAGCAGCTACAGGGGTCTTAATGAAAAACTGTTTTTT
CASSYRGLNEKLFF
>TRBV6-6|few|TRBD1|14|TRBJ1-4
TGTGCCAGCAGCCGGGGACAGGGTACTGAAAAACTGTTTTTT
CASSRGQGTEKLFF
>TRBV24-1|NA|NA|14|TRBJ1-2
TGTGCCACCAGTGCAATATGGCAGGACTATGGCTACACCTTC
CATSAIWQDYGYTF
>TRBV9|NA|TRBD1|16|TRBJ2-3
TGTGCCAGCAGCGTCCCGGGACAGGGGTTAACAGATACGCAGTATTTT
CASSVPGQGLTDTQYF
>TRBV12-3/TRBV12-4|NA|NA|13|TRBJ1-6
TGTGCCAGCAGCCTTGAGGAATGGTCACCCCTCCACTTT
CASSLEEWSPLHF
>TRBV6-1|NA|NA|14|TRBJ2-7
TGTGCCAGCAGTGAGGGTCAGGGGTCCTACGAGCAGTACTTC
CASSEGQGSYEQYF
>TRBV6-6|NA|TRBD1|13|TRBJ1-2
TGTGCCAGCCTTGAGGGGGCGCGAAATGGCTACACCTTC
CASLEGARNGYTF
>TRBV5-1|NA|TRBD2|13|TRBJ2-3
TGCGCCAGCAGGCGGGAGAGCAGCGATACGCAGTATTTT
CASRRESSDTQYF
>TRBV27|NA|NA|14|TRBJ2-2
TGTGCCAGCACCCGGACAGTGAACACCGGGGAGCTGTTTTTT
CASTRTVNTGELFF
>TRBV7-2|NA|NA|16|TRBJ1-2
TGTGCCAGCAGCTTAGACTTCGGGCAGGGGATCTATGGCTACACCTTC
CASSLDFGQGIYGYTF
>TRBV28|NA|TRBD1|16|TRBJ2-7
TGTGCCAGCAGTCCGGGGGGGACAGGGGTCTCCTACGAGCAGTACTTC
CASSPGGTGVSYEQYF
>TRBV2|NA|TRBD1|14|TRBJ2-7
TGTGCCAGCAGTGACCCTCAGGGGGCAGGCGAGCAGTACTTC
CASSDPQGAGEQYF
>TRBV9|NA|NA|13|TRBJ2-7
TGTGCCAGCAGCGTAGCAGGGGCAGGCGAGCAGTACTTC
CASSVAGAGEQYF
>TRBV10-3|NA|NA|14|TRBJ2-7
TGTGCCATCCGCTGGGGCGGGGGCTCATACGAGCAGTACTTC
CAIRWGGGSYEQYF
>TRBV7-9|NA|NA|13|TRBJ2-7
TGTGCCAGCAGCTTGGACGGAGGGGACGAGCAGTACTTC
CASSLDGGDEQYF
>TRBV4-1|NA|TRBD1|14|TRBJ1-5
TGCGCCAGCAGCCCCCTTTCGGGACAGCACCCCCAGCATTTT
CASSPLSGQHPQHF
>TRBV10-1|NA|TRBD1|15|TRBJ2-7
TGCGCCAGCACCCCCGGACAGGGGGTTTCCTACGAGCAGTACTTC
CASTPGQGVSYEQYF
>TRBV12-5|NA|TRBD2|15|TRBJ2-5
TGTGCTAGTGGCCGTGGACTAGCGGATCAAGAGACCCAGTACTTC
CASGRGLADQETQYF
>TRBV9|NA|TRBD2|15|TRBJ2-7
TGTGCCAGCAGCGCCTCCGGGACTAGCGGCTACGAGCAGTACTTC
CASSASGTSGYEQYF
>TRBV5-4|once|TRBD2|15|TRBJ2-3
TGTGCCAGCAGTTCTAGCGGGATGCCCTCCAATACGCAGTATTTT
CASSSSGMPSNTQYF
>TRBV25-1|few|NA|13|TRBJ1-2
TGTGCCAGCAGTGACTCTACTAACTATGGCTACACCTTC
CASSDSTNYGYTF
>TRBV14|few|NA|13|TRBJ1-1
TGTGCCAGCAGCCGGGAGGGCGGGACTGAAGCTTTCTTT
CASSREGGTEAFF
>TRBV19|NA|NA|12|TRBJ2-7
TGTGCCAGTAGGTCTCTATCCTACGAGCAGTACTTC
CASRSLSYEQYF
>TRBV29-1|few|TRBD1|13|TRBJ1-5
TGCAGCGTCGGGTCAGGGGGGAGTCAGCCCCAGCATTTT
CSVGSGGSQPQHF
>TRBV3-1/TRBV3-2|NA|NA|16|TRBJ1-1
TGTGCCAGCAGCCAAGGATGGCAGGGAATAAACACTGAAGCTTTCTTT
CASSQGWQGINTEAFF
>TRBV19|NA|NA|16|TRBJ2-6
TGTGCCAGTAGCCGCCGGGCGGGCTCTGGGGCCAACGTCCTGACTTTC
CASSRRAGSGANVLTF
>TRBV4-1|once|TRBD2|15|TRBJ2-3
TGCGCCAGCAGCCCAACTAGCGGGAGGGTAGATACGCAGTATTTT
CASSPTSGRVDTQYF
>TRBV14|NA|TRBD2|17|TRBJ2-5
TGTGCCAGCAGCCAAGGATCGTCTAGCGGGTTTCAAGAGACCCAGTACTTC
CASSQGSSSGFQETQYF
>TRBV10-3|NA|TRBD2|16|TRBJ2-3
TGTGCCATCAGTGAGGGGGGACTAGCGGGAGCAGATACGCAGTATTTT
CAISEGGLAGADTQYF
>TRBV21-1|NA|NA|19|TRBJ2-1
TGTGCCAGCAGCAAACCCTGGGGGGCTAGCGGGAGACTCTACAATGAGCAGTTCTTC
CASSKPWGASGRLYNEQFF
>TRBV28|NA|TRBD1|14|TRBJ2-7
TGTGCCAGCAGTTTATGGGGACAGAACTACGAGCAGTACTTC
CASSLWGQNYEQYF
>TRBV12-3/TRBV12-4|few|NA|13|TRBJ2-1
TGTGCCAGCAGTTTAGGGCTAGACAATGAGCAGTTCTTC
CASSLGLDNEQFF
>TRBV11-2|NA|NA|15|TRBJ2-7
TGTGCCAGCAGCTTAGGAGGAGGGGTCTCCTACGAGCAGTACTTC
CASSLGGGVSYEQYF
>TRBV19|NA|TRBD2|15|TRBJ2-3
TGTGCCAGTAGTATAAGGGGCGGGAGGGCAGATACGCAGTATTTT
CASSIRGGRADTQYF
>TRBV4-2|few|NA|15|TRBJ2-3
TGTGCCAGCAGCCAAGATCAACTAAGCACAGATACGCAGTATTTT
CASSQDQLSTDTQYF
>TRBV10-1|few|TRBD2|15|TRBJ2-3
TGCGCCAGCAGCTTAGCGGGAGGGCCCTCAGATACGCAGTATTTT
CASSLAGGPSDTQYF
>TRBV7-2|NA|NA|13|TRBJ1-5
TGTGCCAGCAGCTTAGCGGGCGATCAGCCCCAGCATTTT
CASSLAGDQPQHF
>TRBV5-1|NA|TRBD2|15|TRBJ2-3
TGCGCCAGCAGCTTGGGGGGACTAGCCGCAGATACGCAGTATTTT
CASSLGGLAADTQYF
>TRBV5-4|NA|NA|13|TRBJ1-2
TGTGCCAGCAGCTTCACCGAGGACTATGGCTACACCTTC
CASSFTEDYGYTF
>TRBV6-4|once|NA|17|TRBJ1-5
TGTGCCAGCAGTGACAGCGGGCAGCGAGGGAACAATCAGCCCCAGCATTTT
CASSDSGQRGNNQPQHF
>TRBV19|NA|NA|12|TRBJ2-7
TGTGCCAGTAGTCCTGGAGGCCTCGAGCAGTACTTC
CASSPGGLEQYF
>TRBV27|NA|TRBD1|13|TRBJ1-1
TGTGCCAGCAGTCCAAACAGGGGGACTGAAGCTTTCTTT
CASSPNRGTEAFF